These T cell receptor beta chains were read from a single sample in a study of follicular helper T cells after annual influenza vaccination. The method was immunoSEQ multiplex PCR; TCRdb's version includes in-frame clones alone and lacks a portion of them. The sample contains over 12,000 clones, around four fifths of which appear only once. The input for sequencing was CXCR5- memory CD4+ T cells sorted from blood, taken on the day of influenza vaccination. Receptor source: an adult who received the influenza vaccine. CDR3s leave out the opening cysteine and the closing phenylalanine or tryptophan. Each record gives: V gene, D gene, CDR3 protein. A D gene is named only where the DNA matches it firmly.

V gene: TRBV11-2; D gene: -; CDR3 protein: ASSLHRGQNGLETQY
V gene: TRBV4-1; D gene: -; CDR3 protein: ASSQEKLF
V gene: TRBV6-5; D gene: -; CDR3 protein: ASSYAGVYEQY
V gene: TRBV5-1; D gene: TRBD1; CDR3 protein: ASSGGQGKDSPLH
V gene: TRBV6-5; D gene: -; CDR3 protein: ASSSGYGYT
V gene: TRBV4-1; D gene: -; CDR3 protein: ASSTIQQGRAYEQY
V gene: TRBV11-2; D gene: -; CDR3 protein: ASSFDRISQETQY
V gene: TRBV28; D gene: -; CDR3 protein: ASSFSSTQWGLAKNIQY
V gene: TRBV27; D gene: -; CDR3 protein: ASSPGGGGGRSPLH
V gene: TRBV2; D gene: -; CDR3 protein: ASSLNRAGGYT
V gene: TRBV5-1; D gene: -; CDR3 protein: ASSPDLDRLGAPYT
V gene: TRBV27; D gene: TRBD1; CDR3 protein: ASSPLDRDKETQY
V gene: TRBV5-1; D gene: -; CDR3 protein: ASSLGIGNQPQH
V gene: TRBV6-1; D gene: TRBD1; CDR3 protein: ASSEQTGSSYEQY
V gene: TRBV7-6; D gene: -; CDR3 protein: ASSTTTGQKPYEQY
V gene: TRBV11-2; D gene: -; CDR3 protein: ASSFLSSGANVLT
V gene: TRBV4-1; D gene: -; CDR3 protein: ASLEGPNTGELF
V gene: TRBV30; D gene: TRBD1; CDR3 protein: AWSVLVVANRGPGEQY
V gene: TRBV18; D gene: -; CDR3 protein: ASSPGTTMNTEAF
V gene: TRBV7-2; D gene: -; CDR3 protein: ASSLGLGNEQF
V gene: TRBV20-1; D gene: -; CDR3 protein: SVTEYYGYT
V gene: TRBV4-1; D gene: -; CDR3 protein: ASSQGTARNTEAF
V gene: TRBV28; D gene: -; CDR3 protein: ASSFTVDTQY
V gene: TRBV20-1; D gene: TRBD1; CDR3 protein: SAHRGDTQY
V gene: TRBV5-1; D gene: -; CDR3 protein: ASSLGALDGTIY
V gene: TRBV27; D gene: -; CDR3 protein: ASSSAGFLYEQY